A single sample gave rise to the 19 T cell receptor beta chains below, sequenced in a study of cytomegalovirus exposure and HLA in healthy donors. PCR employed 60 Vbeta and 13 Jbeta primers. The method was immunoSEQ multiplex PCR; TCRdb's version includes in-frame clones alone and lacks a portion of them. The sample carries 140,000 to 150,000 clones, over 60% recorded once. The sequencing input was PBMCs. These receptors were collected from a man between 35 and 55 years old in good health and CMV-seropositive.

The chain joins TRBV19 to TRBJ2-5; 7 nucleotides match TRBD1. J lost 5 bases, V lost 6 bases, and 9 bases had no gene match. This CDR3 comprises 14 residues. CDR1 and CDR2 (germline): LNHDA, SQIVND (reference sequence). The CDR3 sequence is CASRTTGSRETQYF. CDR3 DNA sequence: TGTGCCAGTAGAACGACAGGGAGCAGGGAGACCCAGTACTTC.

This CDR3 is CASSIRGQFYEQYF. In nucleotides, the CDR3 is TGTGCCAGTAGTATTCGGGGACAGTTCTACGAGCAGTACTTC. J is TRBJ2-7 and V is TRBV19; 7 bases fit TRBD1. Looked up from germline, CDR1 is LNHDA and CDR2 is SQIVND (reference sequence). The CDR3 totals 14 residues. The V and J ends lost 3 bases and 3 bases, in that order; junction bases with no gene match: 5.

This chain links TRBV27 with TRBJ2-1, with 8 bases aligning to TRBD2. The ends lost 8 bases at V and 7 bases at J; junction bases unmatched: 13. Germline V CDR1 and CDR2: MNHEY, SMNVEV (reference sequence). CDR3 length: 15 residues. The CDR3: CASAKSSGSLNEQFF. The CDR3 coding sequence is TGTGCCAGCGCCAAGTCGAGCGGGAGTTTGAATGAGCAGTTCTTC.

The V call is TRBV4-1, the J call TRBJ2-3; D call uncertain. There are 14 residues in the CDR3. Germline-derived CDR1 and CDR2 are MGHRA and YSYEKL. Trimming cost V 0 bases and J 2 bases, with 6 bases left between them. Here the CDR3 DNA reads TGCGCCAGCAGCCAAGATCAAAACACAGATACGCAGTATTTT. Translating it yields CASSQDQNTDTQYF.

The V and J genes are TRBV7-3 and TRBJ2-7, with 9 bases identical to TRBD2. This CDR3 is built from 17 residues. The V gene's germline CDR1 is SGHTA and CDR2 FQGTGA. V lost 5 bases to trimming and J lost 6 bases; unmatched junction nucleotides: 17. The CDR3 loop reads CASSANDMLAGYGEQYF. DNA of the CDR3: TGTGCCAGCAGCGCAAATGACATGCTAGCGGGATATGGCGAGCAGTACTTC. Combining the CDR3 with reference TRBV7-3 and TRBJ2-7 gives the whole variable domain GAGVSQTPSNKVTEKGKYVELRCDPISGHTALYWYRQSLGQGPEFLIYFQGTGAADDSGLPNDRFFAVRPEGSVSTLKIQRTERGDSAVYLCASSANDMLAGYGEQYFGPGTRLTVT.

The chain carries TRBV5-6 and TRBJ1-1, with D maybe TRBD1 (6 bases). CDR1 SGHDT and CDR2 YYEEEE come from the germline V gene. With 4 bases removed from V and 3 bases from J, the gap between germline ends came to 13 bases. The CDR3 runs to 14 residues. The CDR3 DNA reads TGTGCCAGCAGCCGACCACAGGGCCACACTGAAGCTTTCTTT. This sequence encodes CASSRPQGHTEAFF.

This clone was counted only a few times. The CDR3 region has the DNA TGTGCCAGCAGGGGACAGGGGGCGCCGAACACCGGGGAGCTGTTTTTT. It encodes CASRGQGAPNTGELFF. J is TRBJ2-2 and V is TRBV28; 12 nucleotides line up with TRBD1. V lost 6 bases to trimming and J lost 0 bases; unmatched junction nucleotides: 2. This CDR3 comprises 16 residues. Per germline, CDR1 MDHEN and CDR2 SYDVKM. Full variable domain (outside the CDR3, taken from reference TRBV28 and TRBJ2-2): DVKVTQSSRYLVKRTGEKVFLECVQDMDHENMFWYRQDPGLGLRLIYFSYDVKMKEKGDIPEGYSVSREKKERFSLILESASTNQTSMYLCASRGQGAPNTGELFFGEGSRLTVL.

The genes are TRBV10-1 and TRBJ1-4; 9 bases fit TRBD1. V was pared by 5 bases and J by 3 bases, with 7 bases of the junction left unmatched. Per germline, CDR1 WNHNN and CDR2 SYGVQD (reference sequence). This CDR3 region has 16 residues. In nucleotides, the CDR3 is TGCGCCAGCAGTCCCGGGACAGGGCGAGCTAATGAAAAACTGTTTTTT. Protein: CASSPGTGRANEKLFF.

CDR3 bases: TGCAGCGCTAGACGGGGGTCCTATGGCTACACCTTC. Translation gives CSARRGSYGYTF. The chain employs TRBV29-1 and TRBJ1-2, with a tentative D call TRBD1 (5 bases). This CDR3 contains 12 residues. Per the germline V gene, CDR1 is SQVTM and CDR2 is ANQGSEA. Trimming stripped 7 bases from V and 4 bases from J, with 13 bases between.

The chain employs TRBV6-1 and TRBJ1-4, with 9 bases matching TRBD1. Unmatched junction bases numbered 7, after V lost 2 bases and J lost 6 bases. CDR1 MNHNS and CDR2 SASEGT come from the germline V gene. The CDR3 sequence is 16 residues long. DNA for the CDR3: TGTGCCAGCAGTGAAACAGGGGGCGCGTTTGATGAAAAACTGTTTTTT. This gives the protein CASSETGGAFDEKLFF.

The genes are TRBV2 and TRBJ1-1; 7 bases fit TRBD1. CDR1 is SNHLY, CDR2 FYNNEI, per germline. V was pared by 7 bases and J by 5 bases, with 16 bases of the junction left unmatched. The CDR3 runs 16 residues. DNA for the CDR3: TGTGCCAGCAACCCGCCCCTCTCGACAGGGAAAACTGAAGCTTTCTTT. It codes for CASNPPLSTGKTEAFF. Full variable domain (remainder filled in from reference TRBV2 and TRBJ1-1): EPEVTQTPSHQVTQMGQEVILRCVPISNHLYFYWYRQILGQKVEFLVSFYNNEISEKSEIFDDQFSVERPDGSNFTLKIRSTKLEDSAMYFCASNPPLSTGKTEAFFGQGTRLTVV.

The chain is built from TRBV19 and TRBJ1-2; D is unresolved. From germline, CDR1 is LNHDA and CDR2 SQIVND (reference sequence). V lost 4 bases and J lost 8, with 17 bases in between. The CDR3 runs to 14 residues. The CDR3 region has the DNA TGTGCCAGTAGTAGCAGGAACTCGGGGATGGGCTACACCTTC. As protein: CASSSRNSGMGYTF.

V and J are TRBV4-2 and TRBJ2-1; 14 bases agree with TRBD2. This CDR3 is 15 amino acids long. Germline CDR1 LGHNA, CDR2 YNFKEQ. V dropped 4 bases and J dropped 8; count of bases not matched to a gene: 4. This CDR3 reads CASSRLAGGSDEQFF. The CDR3 bases are TGTGCCAGCAGCCGACTAGCGGGGGGGTCGGATGAGCAGTTCTTC.

The rearrangement uses TRBV19 and TRBJ2-5, with 10 bases identical to TRBD2. J lost 5 bases, V lost 8 bases, and 8 bases had no gene match. The CDR3 runs to 14 residues. Per germline, CDR1 LNHDA and CDR2 SQIVND (reference sequence). Written as DNA, the CDR3 is TGTGCCAGTTGTCTAGCGGGAGAGGGGGAGACCCAGTACTTC. Translated: CASCLAGEGETQYF.

J is TRBJ2-5 and V is TRBV28; 8 bases are a match to TRBD1. The CDR3 runs 14 residues. Trimming at V came to 7 bases and at J to 5 bases, leaving 9 bases not matched to a gene. Germline lookup yields CDR1 MDHEN and CDR2 SYDVKM. DNA for the CDR3: TGTGCCAGCAACACCCAGGGGGCGCGGGAGACCCAGTACTTC. This encodes CASNTQGARETQYF.

This chain joins TRBV19 and TRBJ2-5, with D hard to call. The CDR3 sequence is 13 residues long. Germline assignment: CDR1 LNHDA and CDR2 SQIVND (reference sequence). Trimming took 5 bases from V and 5 from J, leaving 12 bases between them. The CDR3 bases are TGTGCCAGTAGTTACCGCGTCTGGGAGACCCAGTACTTC. It codes for CASSYRVWETQYF. Looking up the rest from reference TRBV19 and TRBJ2-5 gives the full variable domain: DGGITQSPKYLFRKEGQNVTLSCEQNLNHDAMYWYRQDPGQGLRLIYYSQIVNDFQKGDIAEGYSVSREKKESFPLTVTSAQKNPTAFYLCASSYRVWETQYFGPGTRLLVL.

The J gene is TRBJ2-1, the V gene TRBV29-1, with 10 bases aligning to TRBD1. J lost 8 bases, V lost 6 bases, and 7 bases had no gene match. The CDR3 runs to 13 residues. Germline CDR1 and CDR2: SQVTM and ANQGSEA. CDR3 DNA: TGCAGCGTCAACTCGGGACAGGGGTATGAGCAGTTCTTC. Its protein product is CSVNSGQGYEQFF.

The CDR3 spells CASSSSLRTGGNTEAFF. The CDR3 region has the DNA TGCGCCAGCAGCTCGTCTCTTAGGACAGGGGGCAACACTGAAGCTTTCTTT. This chain uses TRBV4-1 with TRBJ1-1; TRBD1 aligns across 11 bases. V dropped 5 bases and J dropped 2; count of bases not matched to a gene: 10. Germline CDR1 MGHRA, CDR2 YSYEKL. The CDR3 sequence is 17 residues long.

With respect to this clone: Because it lacks the conserved phenylalanine or tryptophan at the end, this CDR3 is likely a read error. The DNA is omitted, as the CDR3 cannot be located on it reliably, and the CDR3 follows TCRdb's listing. The chain recombines TRBV14 with TRBJ1-2. Germline V gives CDR1 SGHDN, CDR2 FVKESK. The length of the CDR3 is 14 amino acids, counting both ends. CDR3 sequence reads: CASSQEEDRWYKPS.